This T cell receptor beta chain was recorded in a study of tumor-infiltrating lymphocytes in primary liver carcinoma. From 500 ng total RNA, TCR beta cDNA was generated with a primer in the constant region. ARM-PCR, slightly modified, supplied the TCR beta libraries through three nested multiplex PCR rounds. The first two PCR rounds used TRBV1-TRBV30 forward primers with a C-beta reverse primer, about 10 cycles each. TCRdb used MiXCR to reprocess the multiplex PCR reads, holding one entry per CDR3 protein. The sample has over 250,000 distinct CDR3 sequences, almost 60% seen once. V was pared by 5 bases and J by 0 bases, with 10 bases between. The CDR3 consists of 14 residues. The germline gives CDR1 SGHDT, CDR2 YYEEEE. Unsorted whole blood yielded blood RNA, and germline DNA was extracted as well.

The sequence derives from a woman in her 30s with primary liver carcinoma and hepatitis B virus infection. The genes are TRBV5-6 and TRBJ2-3, with no clear D. Sequenced input: peripheral blood. The CDR3 nucleotides read TGTGCCAGCAGACCTGACACGAGCACAGATACGCAGTATTTT. It is translated as CASRPDTSTDTQYF.